The 20 T cell receptor beta chains presented below share a single source sample, sequenced in a study of shared T cell receptors in the human thymus (dated by TCRdb to 2020 to 2022). The receptor library was made with the immunoSEQ multiplex PCR assay. What TCRdb holds here is the immuneACCESS table cut down to in-frame rearrangements. Part of the clones is not present; checked against another copy, under half of the missing clones reflect an unresolved V gene, and the others are unexplained. The sample records more than 550,000 clones, 70% to 90% of which are singletons. The ten largest clones represent over 0.008% of the sample. Separately, the same data were catalogued under a study of human thymus T cells.

Source material: thymocytes. The origin of the receptors is a girl in the first two years of life with a congenital heart defect. Donor details come from another sample of the same person, matched by shared clones.

This clone occurred a few times. The CDR3 protein is CASSQFSGDNSPLHF. CDR3 DNA: TGTGCCAGCAGCCAGTTCTCAGGGGATAATTCACCCCTCCACTTT. This chain links TRBV14 with TRBJ1-6, with TRBD1 as a possible D gene (6 bases). CDR1 and CDR2 (germline): SGHDN, FVKESK. Trimming cost V 3 bases and J 5 bases, with 11 bases left between them. The length of the CDR3 is 15 residues.

The chain employs TRBV5-5 and TRBJ1-2, with D maybe TRBD1 (5 bases). This CDR3 is built from 16 residues. The ends were cut back, 1 base at V and 4 bases at J, with 17 bases in the middle. The germline V gene encodes CDR1 SGHKS and CDR2 YYEKEE (reference sequence). The CDR3 here is CASSLKGPPEAYGYTF. The CDR3 DNA reads as TGTGCCAGCAGCTTGAAGGGGCCCCCCGAGGCCTATGGCTACACCTTC. The entire variable domain, with the rest obtained from reference TRBV5-5 and TRBJ1-2, is as follows: DAGVTQSPTHLIKTRGQQVTLRCSPISGHKSVSWYQQVLGQGPQFIFQYYEKEERGRGNFPDRFSARQFPNYSSELNVNALLLGDSALYLCASSLKGPPEAYGYTFGSGTRLTVV.

The CDR3 region has the DNA TGTGCCAGCAGTATAGGGGTACCTGAAGCTTTCTTT. Translating gives CASSIGVPEAFF. The rearrangement links TRBV6-1 to TRBJ1-1; tentative D call: TRBD1 (5 bases). CDR3 length: 12 residues. V was shortened by 5 bases and J by 6 bases, with 10 bases between the two germline ends. Germline loops: CDR1 MNHNS, CDR2 SASEGT.

V and J are TRBV4-3 and TRBJ2-5; 9 bases are a match to TRBD1. The V gene's germline CDR1 is LGHNA and CDR2 YSLEER. The trim removed 2 bases at V and 2 bases at J, leaving 3 bases unmatched. The CDR3 has 15 amino acids. The CDR3 protein is CASSQRDRVQETQYF. DNA of the CDR3: TGCGCCAGCAGCCAAAGGGACAGGGTACAAGAGACCCAGTACTTC.

V gene TRBV19 combines with J gene TRBJ2-4; TRBD2 matches at 7 bases. Germline trimming cut 1 base from V and 1 base from J; bases unmatched to any gene: 7. This CDR3 has 17 amino acids. The germline CDR1 and CDR2 sequences are LNHDA and SQIVND (reference sequence). CDR3: CASSIGEGMSAKNIQYF. Written as DNA, the CDR3 is TGTGCCAGTAGTATAGGGGAGGGAATGTCGGCCAAAAACATTCAGTACTTC. Combining the CDR3 with reference TRBV19 and TRBJ2-4 gives the whole variable domain DGGITQSPKYLFRKEGQNVTLSCEQNLNHDAMYWYRQDPGQGLRLIYYSQIVNDFQKGDIAEGYSVSREKKESFPLTVTSAQKNPTAFYLCASSIGEGMSAKNIQYFGAGTRLSVL.

The V and J genes are TRBV5-3 and TRBJ2-5; a weak D match, TRBD1 (5 bases). TRBV5-3 is annotated as an ORF whose role is uncertain. Trimming shortened V by 5 bases and J by 3 bases, and 17 bases separated the two germline ends. This CDR3 is 15 amino acids long. CDR3 sequence (DNA): TGTGCCAGAAGTTCGCCAGGACAACCGGAAGAGACCCAGTACTTC. Encoded protein: CARSSPGQPEETQYF.

J is TRBJ1-1 and V is TRBV5-5, with 8 bases identical to TRBD1. The CDR3 has 16 amino acids. Germline lookup yields CDR1 SGHKS and CDR2 YYEKEE (reference sequence). The ends lost 1 base at V and 0 bases at J; junction bases unmatched: 5. DNA of the CDR3: TGTGCCAGCAGCTTGTCGCCAGGGGGCCTGAACACTGAAGCTTTCTTT. The encoded protein is CASSLSPGGLNTEAFF.

V is TRBV28 and J is TRBJ1-2, with D unresolved. CDR3 length: 16 residues. Germline CDR1 MDHEN, CDR2 SYDVKM. V was cut by 3 bases and J by 0 bases, with 14 bases left in between. CDR3 DNA: TGTGCCAGCAGTTTTGAGCTTAGATCACCTAACTATGGCTACACCTTC. Protein: CASSFELRSPNYGYTF.

The CDR3 sequence is CASPPLRTDTQYF. DNA of the CDR3: TGTGCGTCGCCCCCCCTACGCACAGATACGCAGTATTTT. The chain joins TRBV5-8 to TRBJ2-3; D is undetermined. The CDR3 is made up of 13 amino acids. In germline, CDR1 is SGHTS, CDR2 YDEGEE.

The chain joins TRBV19 to TRBJ1-3; no clear D. Germline V gene sequence: CDR1 LNHDA, CDR2 SQIVND (reference sequence). The CDR3 length is 15 residues. V lost 6 bases and J 2 bases, leaving 14 bases between the germline ends. The DNA for the CDR3 is TGTGCCAGTAGGCTCCCCACAGAGACTGGAAACACCATATATTTT. Protein: CASRLPTETGNTIYF.

V usage is TRBV5-4 and J usage is TRBJ2-5; 7 nucleotides align to TRBD2. There are 14 residues in the CDR3. Germline loops: CDR1 SGHNT, CDR2 YYREEE (reference sequence). V shed 2 bases, J shed 5 bases, and the junction held 6 bases outside the gene matches. The CDR3 reads CASSFHGGGETQYF. The CDR3 region has the DNA TGTGCCAGCAGCTTTCATGGGGGAGGGGAGACCCAGTACTTC. Filled out from reference TRBV5-4 and TRBJ2-5, the complete variable domain reads ETGVTQSPTHLIKTRGQQVTLRCSSQSGHNTVSWYQQALGQGPQFIFQYYREEENGRGNFPPRFSGLQFPNYSSELNVNALELDDSALYLCASSFHGGGETQYFGPGTRLLVL.

This sequence joins TRBV12-5 and TRBJ1-5; 8 bases match TRBD1. The CDR3 is 15 residues long. The ends lost 4 bases at V and 3 bases at J; junction bases unmatched: 5. Looked up from germline, CDR1 is LGHNT and CDR2 is FRNRAP. The CDR3 DNA reads TGTGCTAGTGGTTCGGACAGGGCCTTCAATCAGCCCCAGCATTTT. Amino acid sequence: CASGSDRAFNQPQHF.

The gene calls are TRBV6-6 and TRBJ1-5; 7 nucleotides line up with TRBD1. There are 15 residues in the CDR3. CDR1 is MNHNY, CDR2 SVGAGI, per germline (reference sequence). With 7 bases clipped from V and 2 bases from J, the junction kept 8 bases outside the gene matches. DNA for the CDR3: TGTGCCAGCAAGATGGGACAGCTCTGCAATCAGCCCCAGCATTTT. Its translation is CASKMGQLCNQPQHF.

Note on this clone: Its ends do not fully match the called genes, so a read error is possible. The chain employs TRBV29-1 and TRBJ2-3; TRBD2 is a possible D gene (5 bases). CDR1 is SQVTM, CDR2 ANQGSEA, per germline. The CDR3 spans 15 residues. The CDR3 bases are TGCAGCGTCGAAGGTTTAGTAGGACTCACAGATACGCAGTATTTT. This translates into CSVEGLVGLTDTQYF.

CDR3 sequence reads: CASSRGATGELFF. CDR3 in DNA: TGCGCCAGCAGTCGGGGGGCAACCGGGGAGCTGTTTTTT. The rearrangement joins TRBV5-1 to TRBJ2-2; maybe TRBD2 (7 bases). This CDR3 is built from 13 residues. The V gene lost 5 bases and the J gene lost 5 bases, with 10 bases spanning the gap. Germline lookup yields CDR1 SGHRS and CDR2 YFSETQ.

This chain connects TRBV15 to TRBJ1-6; D gene ambiguous. V lost 0 bases to trimming and J lost 7 bases, with 13 bases between them. Germline CDR1 reads LNHNV; CDR2 reads YYDKDF (reference sequence). The CDR3 has 16 amino acids. The CDR3 loop is CATSRDDPGLNSPLHF. The CDR3 nucleotides are TGTGCCACCAGCAGAGATGATCCGGGGTTAAATTCACCCCTCCACTTT.

This clone appeared a single time. The CDR3 reads CAIRAARTGELFF. The DNA for the CDR3 is TGTGCCATCCGCGCGGCGAGAACCGGGGAGCTGTTTTTT. The V call is TRBV10-3, the J call TRBJ2-2; D gene ambiguous. Germline V gives CDR1 ENHRY, CDR2 SYGVKD. With 8 bases removed from V and 5 bases from J, the gap between germline ends came to 12 bases. The CDR3 is 13 amino acids.

V and J are TRBV7-3 and TRBJ2-2; a weak D match, TRBD1 (6 bases). Germline assignment: CDR1 SGHTA and CDR2 FQGTGA. This CDR3 has 14 amino acids. Trimming took 2 bases from V and 6 from J, leaving 10 bases between them. The CDR3 protein is CASSLGGRSGELFF. DNA for the CDR3: TGTGCCAGCAGCTTAGGGGGCCGTTCCGGGGAGCTGTTTTTT.

The chain carries TRBV28 and TRBJ1-6; TRBD1 agrees at 8 bases. Trimming removed 2 bases from V and 3 bases from J; junction bases left unmatched: 12. CDR3 size: 19 residues. From germline, CDR1 is MDHEN and CDR2 SYDVKM. The CDR3 sequence is CASSLLGQGLLDYNSPLHF. CDR3 DNA sequence: TGTGCCAGCAGTTTACTAGGACAGGGCCTCCTAGACTATAATTCACCCCTCCACTTT.

The V and J genes are TRBV27 and TRBJ1-5; 8 nucleotides line up with TRBD1. The V gene end was trimmed by 5 bases and the J gene end by 0 bases; junction bases not matched to a gene: 15. The germline CDR1 and CDR2 sequences are MNHEY and SMNVEV (reference sequence). The CDR3 has 19 residues. The CDR3 reads CASSDIGTGRGNSNQPQHF. The DNA of the CDR3 is TGTGCCAGCAGTGATATCGGGACAGGCCGCGGTAATAGCAATCAGCCCCAGCATTTT.